This T cell receptor beta chain was sequenced during a study of blood T cell repertoires in COVID-19. Study context: The samples span acute and convalescent COVID-19 from the United States, Italy and Spain. T cells, B-cell-depleted T cells, or PBMCs supplied cDNA or gDNA.

The repertoire was sequenced with immunoSEQ multiplex PCR; TCRdb's copy has only in-frame clones and lacks some. The table includes about 190,000 clones, roughly 84% detected once. Clinical history reported by participants formed the basis on which cohorts were assigned. The recovered donors of Cohort 3 showed two negative PCRs, clearance, or symptom resolution. This clone was counted a few times. The CDR3 consists of 16 residues. Germline V gene lookup returns CDR1 LNHDA and CDR2 SQIVND (reference sequence). V lost 6 bases, J lost 7 bases, and 12 bases stayed unmatched. J is TRBJ1-6 and V is TRBV19; the match to TRBD1 covers 7 bases. Sequencing was done on a sample of PBMCs or T cells enriched from blood (not recorded which). The receptor was derived from a woman under 40 who had recovered from COVID-19. The DNA of the CDR3 is TGTGCCAGTAGGTTCGGGACAGCCTCTTCGAATTCACCCCTCCACTTT. Protein product: CASRFGTASSNSPLHF.